The clone carrying this TCR beta chain was recorded a few times. Researchers made TCR beta libraries by using iRepertoire HTBI primers and running Arm-PCR on CDR3 regions. Original processing methods: Samples collectively showed fewer than 80 TRBV and about 15 TRBJ segments. MiXCR was run by TCRdb on the multiplex PCR reads, yielding one entry per CDR3 protein. The V and J calls and clone size come from TCRdb's table, not from the authors' own analysis. The sample contains about 530,000 distinct CDR3 sequences, 15% to 20% of which appear only once. The sample originates from a study of regulatory T cells in long-lasting Graves disease. As to time point: newly diagnosed GD, antithyroid drugs for less than 3 months. The TCR library was prepared using RNA isolated from PBMCs. The CDR3 sequence is 14 residues long. V was trimmed by 5 bases and J by 9 bases, leaving 17 bases between them. This sample was also put to use in a study of T cells in Graves' hyperthyroidism and ophthalmopathy. That work states: The definition of stable Graves' hyperthyroidism was no ophthalmopathy progression within 18 months. Carried out on the TCR CDR3, a first-round RT-PCR used the HTBI primer set.

V is TRBV12-3 or TRBV12-4 and J is TRBJ1-3; D gene unclear. The sequence was obtained from a woman aged 40 to 65 with Graves disease. Source: peripheral blood mononuclear cells (PBMCs), taken at new diagnosis, from a patient treated with antithyroid drugs. CDR3 residues: CASSPDGDWGTIYF. CDR3 DNA sequence: TGTGCCAGCAGTCCCGACGGGGATTGGGGCACCATATATTTT.